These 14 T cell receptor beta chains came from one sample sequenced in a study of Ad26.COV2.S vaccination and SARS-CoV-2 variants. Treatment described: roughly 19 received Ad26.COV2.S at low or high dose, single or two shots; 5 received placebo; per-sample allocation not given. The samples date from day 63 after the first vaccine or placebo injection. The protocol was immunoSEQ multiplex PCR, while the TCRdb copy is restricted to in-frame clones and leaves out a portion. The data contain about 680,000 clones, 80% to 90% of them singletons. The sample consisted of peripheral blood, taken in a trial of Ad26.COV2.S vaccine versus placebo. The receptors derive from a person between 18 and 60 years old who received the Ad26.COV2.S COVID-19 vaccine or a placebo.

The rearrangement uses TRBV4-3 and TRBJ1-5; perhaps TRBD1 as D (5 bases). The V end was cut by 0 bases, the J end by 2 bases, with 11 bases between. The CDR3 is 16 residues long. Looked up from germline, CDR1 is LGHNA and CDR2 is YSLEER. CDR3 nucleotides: TGCGCCAGCAGCCAAGATCTCGGGGACCGCAATCAGCCCCAGCATTTT. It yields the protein CASSQDLGDRNQPQHF.

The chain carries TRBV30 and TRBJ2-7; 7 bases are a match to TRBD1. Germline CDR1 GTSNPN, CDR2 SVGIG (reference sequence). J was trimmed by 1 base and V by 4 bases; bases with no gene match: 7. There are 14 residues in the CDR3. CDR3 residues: CAWKSPGGSYEQYF. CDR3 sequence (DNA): TGTGCCTGGAAGAGCCCAGGGGGTTCCTACGAGCAGTACTTC.

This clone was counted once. The CDR3, as DNA: TGTGCCAGCTCCGACCCTGAGAGCTCCTACGAGCAGTACTTC. Its translation is CASSDPESSYEQYF. The chain employs TRBV7-6 and TRBJ2-7; D remains unclear. Germline lookup yields CDR1 SGHVS and CDR2 FNYEAQ. The CDR3 spans 14 residues. Trimming left V 8 bases short and J 0 bases short, with 14 bases between.

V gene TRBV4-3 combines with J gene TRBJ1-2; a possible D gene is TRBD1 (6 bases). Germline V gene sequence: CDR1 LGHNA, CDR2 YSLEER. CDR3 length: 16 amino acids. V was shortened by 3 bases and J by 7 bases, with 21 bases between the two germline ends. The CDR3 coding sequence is TGCGCCAGCAGCCAGGGCCTCCGGGACACTCAGTCTGGCTACACCTTC. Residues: CASSQGLRDTQSGYTF.

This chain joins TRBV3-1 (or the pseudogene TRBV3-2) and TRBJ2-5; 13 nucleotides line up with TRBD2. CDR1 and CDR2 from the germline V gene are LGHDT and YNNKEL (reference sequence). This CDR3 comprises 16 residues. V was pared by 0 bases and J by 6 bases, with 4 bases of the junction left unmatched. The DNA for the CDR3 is TGTGCCAGCAGCCAAGAGTGGACTAGCGGGAGAAAGACCCAGTACTTC. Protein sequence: CASSQEWTSGRKTQYF.

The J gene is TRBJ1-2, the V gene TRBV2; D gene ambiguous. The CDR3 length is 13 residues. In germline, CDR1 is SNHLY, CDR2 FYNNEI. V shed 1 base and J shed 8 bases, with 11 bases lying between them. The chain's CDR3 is CASSEDESGGYTF. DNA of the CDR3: TGTGCCAGCAGTGAAGACGAGTCTGGAGGCTACACCTTC.

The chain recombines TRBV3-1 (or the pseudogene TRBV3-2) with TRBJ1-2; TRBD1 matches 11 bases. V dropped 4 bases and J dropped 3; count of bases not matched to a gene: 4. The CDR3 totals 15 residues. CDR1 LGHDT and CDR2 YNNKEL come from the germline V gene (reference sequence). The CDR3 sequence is CASSPGQGADYGYTF. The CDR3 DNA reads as TGTGCCAGCAGCCCTGGACAGGGGGCAGACTATGGCTACACCTTC.

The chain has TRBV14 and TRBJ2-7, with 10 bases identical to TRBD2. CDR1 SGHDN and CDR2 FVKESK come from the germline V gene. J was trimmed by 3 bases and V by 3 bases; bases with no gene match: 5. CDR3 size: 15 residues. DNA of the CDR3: TGTGCCAGCAGCCAGGGGGCTAGCGGGAGCTACGAGCAGTACTTC. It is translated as CASSQGASGSYEQYF. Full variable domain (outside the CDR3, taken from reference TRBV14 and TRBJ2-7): EAGVTQFPSHSVIEKGQTVTLRCDPISGHDNLYWYRRVMGKEIKFLLHFVKESKQDESGMPNNRFLAERTGGTYSTLKVQPAELEDSGVYFCASSQGASGSYEQYFGPGTRLTVT.

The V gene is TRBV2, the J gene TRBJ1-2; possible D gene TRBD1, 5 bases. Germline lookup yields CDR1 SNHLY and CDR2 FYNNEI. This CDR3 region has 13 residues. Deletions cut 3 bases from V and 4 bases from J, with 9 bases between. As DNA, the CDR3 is TGTGCCAGCAGTGAGTCAGGGACCTATGGCTACACCTTC. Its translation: CASSESGTYGYTF. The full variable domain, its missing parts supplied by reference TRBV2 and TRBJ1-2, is EPEVTQTPSHQVTQMGQEVILRCVPISNHLYFYWYRQILGQKVEFLVSFYNNEISEKSEIFDDQFSVERPDGSNFTLKIRSTKLEDSAMYFCASSESGTYGYTFGSGTRLTVV.

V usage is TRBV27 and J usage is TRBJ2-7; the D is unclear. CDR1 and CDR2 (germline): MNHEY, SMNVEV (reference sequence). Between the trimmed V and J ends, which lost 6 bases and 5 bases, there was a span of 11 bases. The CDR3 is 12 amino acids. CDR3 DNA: TGTGCCAGCAGATCCCCCGGCAACGAGCAGTACTTC. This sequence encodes CASRSPGNEQYF.

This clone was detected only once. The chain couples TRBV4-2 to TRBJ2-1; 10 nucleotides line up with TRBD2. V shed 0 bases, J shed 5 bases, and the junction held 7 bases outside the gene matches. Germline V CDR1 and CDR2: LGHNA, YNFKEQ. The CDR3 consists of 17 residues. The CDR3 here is CASSQDRGLAAHNEQFF. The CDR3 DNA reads TGTGCCAGCAGCCAAGATCGCGGACTAGCGGCTCACAATGAGCAGTTCTTC.

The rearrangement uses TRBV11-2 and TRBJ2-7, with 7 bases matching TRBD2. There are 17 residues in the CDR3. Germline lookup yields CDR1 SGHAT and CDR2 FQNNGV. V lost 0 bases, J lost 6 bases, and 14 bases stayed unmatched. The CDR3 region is CASSLDLPSGPRREQYF. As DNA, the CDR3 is TGTGCCAGCAGCTTAGATCTCCCTAGCGGTCCAAGGCGCGAGCAGTACTTC.

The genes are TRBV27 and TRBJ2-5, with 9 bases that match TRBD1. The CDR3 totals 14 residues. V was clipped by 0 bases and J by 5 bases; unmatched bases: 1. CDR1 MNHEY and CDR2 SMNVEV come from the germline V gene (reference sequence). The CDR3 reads CASSLSTGGETQYF. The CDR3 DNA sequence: TGTGCCAGCAGTTTATCGACAGGGGGGGAGACCCAGTACTTC.

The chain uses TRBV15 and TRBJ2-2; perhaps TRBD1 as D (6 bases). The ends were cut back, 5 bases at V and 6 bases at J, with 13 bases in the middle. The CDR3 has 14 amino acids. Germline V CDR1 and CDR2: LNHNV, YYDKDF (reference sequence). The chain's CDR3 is CATSPTGPPGELFF. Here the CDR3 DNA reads TGTGCCACCAGCCCTACAGGGCCTCCCGGGGAGCTGTTTTTT.